The 25 T cell receptor beta chains given below trace back to one sample, sequenced in a study of shared clonotypes between healthy human individuals. Libraries were prepared by immunoSEQ multiplex PCR; TCRdb keeps only in-frame clonotypes and omits some of them. This table has a few million clones, roughly 92% appearing once. Sample: naive CD4+ T cells sorted from blood. This sample's subset: CD45RA+ positively selected. These receptors originate from a man between 18 and 29 years old in good health.

V is TRBV10-3 and J is TRBJ2-3; D is possibly TRBD2 (5 bases). The CDR3 has 14 amino acids. CDR1 ENHRY and CDR2 SYGVKD come from the germline V gene. Trimming left V 4 bases short and J 4 bases short, with 12 bases between. The CDR3 spells CAISGEIIADTQYF. CDR3 nucleotides: TGTGCCATCAGTGGGGAGATAATCGCAGATACGCAGTATTTT.

This chain connects TRBV27 to TRBJ1-1; the D is unclear. Germline CDR1 MNHEY, CDR2 SMNVEV (reference sequence). Trimming removed 2 bases from V and 5 bases from J, with 9 bases in between. The CDR3 totals 13 residues. The CDR3 nucleotides read TGTGCCAGCAGTTTAGTCCGGGAGACTGAAGCTTTCTTT. This encodes CASSLVRETEAFF.

The gene calls are TRBV5-1 and TRBJ2-7; TRBD1 matches 8 bases. J gave up 1 base and V 0 bases, and 12 bases lay outside the gene matches. The CDR3 sequence is 18 residues long. Germline lookup yields CDR1 SGHRS and CDR2 YFSETQ. The CDR3 loop reads CASSLATATGATSYEQYF. As DNA, the CDR3 is TGCGCCAGCAGCTTGGCGACGGCGACAGGGGCTACATCCTACGAGCAGTACTTC.

In nucleotides, the CDR3 is TGTGCCAGCAGCTTTCAGAGCACTGAAGCTTTCTTT. It specifies CASSFQSTEAFF. The chain carries TRBV7-8 and TRBJ1-1; D uncertain. The V gene's germline CDR1 is SGHVS and CDR2 FQNEAQ. V was pared by 3 bases and J by 4 bases, with 6 bases between. The CDR3 is 12 amino acids.

This chain joins TRBV6-1 and TRBJ1-5, with 9 bases identical to TRBD1. J gave up 6 bases and V 6 bases, and 6 bases lay outside the gene matches. Germline lookup yields CDR1 MNHNS and CDR2 SASEGT. This CDR3 has 14 amino acids. The CDR3 DNA reads TGTGCCAGCAGGAGGGACAGGGCGGTTCAGCCCCAGCATTTT. Translating it yields CASRRDRAVQPQHF.

The chain joins TRBV27 to TRBJ2-2; TRBD2 aligns across 8 bases. Looked up from germline, CDR1 is MNHEY and CDR2 is SMNVEV (reference sequence). The CDR3 contains 15 residues. J was trimmed by 0 bases and V by 6 bases; bases with no gene match: 3. DNA for the CDR3: TGTGCCAGCAGCCAAGCGGGGGCGAACACCGGGGAGCTGTTTTTT. Encoded protein: CASSQAGANTGELFF.

Note on this clone: The sample holds other DNA sequences that translate to the same CDR3. The chain joins TRBV5-1 to TRBJ1-2; 7 bases match TRBD1. Germline lookup yields CDR1 SGHRS and CDR2 YFSETQ. The CDR3 runs to 14 residues. Unmatched junction bases numbered 2, after V lost 0 bases and J lost 3 bases. The DNA for the CDR3 is TGCGCCAGCAGCTTGGGACAGGGCTACTATGGCTACACCTTC. Amino acids: CASSLGQGYYGYTF.

The V call is TRBV27, the J call TRBJ2-1, with TRBD2 matching 11 bases. J was trimmed by 4 bases and V by 2 bases; bases with no gene match: 7. The CDR3 sequence is 17 residues long. CDR1 MNHEY and CDR2 SMNVEV come from the germline V gene (reference sequence). The CDR3 region is CASSLLAGGNRYNEQFF. DNA for the CDR3: TGTGCCAGCAGTTTACTAGCGGGGGGAAACAGATACAATGAGCAGTTCTTC.

The chain recombines TRBV6-1 with TRBJ2-7, with D unresolved. Between the trimmed V and J ends, which lost 4 bases and 4 bases, there was a span of 5 bases. CDR1 and CDR2 from the germline V gene are MNHNS and SASEGT. This CDR3 is built from 11 residues. CDR3 amino acids: CASSVQYEQYF. For the CDR3, the DNA is TGTGCCAGCAGTGTACAGTACGAGCAGTACTTC.

This clone was detected only a few times. The gene calls are TRBV5-1 and TRBJ2-4; 8 nucleotides line up with TRBD2. The junction had 4 bases not matched to a gene; V was cut back by 4 bases and J by 1 base. The CDR3 contains 15 residues. CDR1 is SGHRS, CDR2 YFSETQ, per germline. CDR3 residues: CASSPGGKAKNIQYF. The CDR3 DNA sequence: TGCGCCAGCAGCCCGGGAGGGAAGGCCAAAAACATTCAGTACTTC. The variable domain in full, completed from reference TRBV5-1 and TRBJ2-4, reads KAGVTQTPRYLIKTRGQQVTLSCSPISGHRSVSWYQQTPGQGLQFLFEYFSETQRNKGNFPGRFSGRQFSNSRSEMNVSTLELGDSALYLCASSPGGKAKNIQYFGAGTRLSVL.

The chain joins TRBV5-6 to TRBJ2-3, with 7 bases aligning to TRBD1. With 1 base clipped from V and 7 bases from J, the junction kept 9 bases outside the gene matches. The CDR3 runs 15 residues. CDR1 is SGHDT and CDR2 is YYEEEE in the germline V gene. DNA for the CDR3: TGTGCCAGCAGCTTGACGACAGGGAAATCACATACGCAGTATTTT. This gives the protein CASSLTTGKSHTQYF.

The chain recombines TRBV27 with TRBJ1-3; unclear D gene. CDR3 length equals 19 residues. Germline V gene lookup returns CDR1 MNHEY and CDR2 SMNVEV (reference sequence). V lost 5 bases, J lost 0 bases, and 23 bases lay in between. The CDR3 sequence is CASSHESPIGVYSGNTIYF. The CDR3 DNA is TGTGCCAGCAGTCATGAGTCCCCGATCGGAGTTTACTCTGGAAACACCATATATTTT.

The chain has TRBV7-6 and TRBJ2-3, with TRBD2 identical over 7 bases. The CDR3 consists of 17 residues. CDR1 is SGHVS, CDR2 FNYEAQ, per germline. The junction had 12 bases not matched to a gene; V was cut back by 5 bases and J by 1 base. CDR3 nucleotide sequence: TGTGCCAGCAGCCGGGGCCCCGCTAGCGGCCGCACAGATACGCAGTATTTT. This sequence encodes CASSRGPASGRTDTQYF. Supplemented by reference TRBV7-6 and TRBJ2-3, the full variable domain reads GAGVSQSPRYKVTKRGQDVALRCDPISGHVSLYWYRQALGQGPEFLTYFNYEAQQDKSGLPNDRFSAERPEGSISTLTIQRTEQRDSAMYRCASSRGPASGRTDTQYFGPGTRLTVL.

A note on this clone: Other DNA sequences in the same sample also yield this CDR3. This chain uses TRBV7-9 with TRBJ1-5; D unclear. V dropped 4 bases and J dropped 1 base, with 8 bases sitting between them. In germline, CDR1 is SEHNR, CDR2 FQNEAQ (reference sequence). CDR3 length: 14 amino acids. The DNA for the CDR3 is TGTGCCAGCAGCTCGGACCCCAGCAATCAGCCCCAGCATTTT. Its protein is CASSSDPSNQPQHF. Filled out from reference TRBV7-9 and TRBJ1-5, the complete variable domain reads DTGVSQNPRHKITKRGQNVTFRCDPISEHNRLYWYRQTLGQGPEFLTYFQNEAQLEKSRLLSDRFSAERPKGSFSTLEIQRTEQGDSAMYLCASSSDPSNQPQHFGDGTRLSIL.

This chain joins TRBV2 and TRBJ2-7, with TRBD2 matching 9 bases. The ends lost 5 bases at V and 0 bases at J; junction bases unmatched: 5. Germline CDR1 reads SNHLY; CDR2 reads FYNNEI. This CDR3 is 15 amino acids long. The CDR3 spells CASSKIAGDSYEQYF. CDR3 in DNA: TGTGCCAGCAGTAAAATAGCGGGGGACTCCTACGAGCAGTACTTC.

The V and J genes are TRBV6-6 and TRBJ2-5, with 16 bases identical to TRBD2. CDR1 is MNHNY, CDR2 SVGAGI, per germline (reference sequence). This CDR3 contains 15 residues. Trimming cost V 8 bases and J 5 bases; bases outside gene matches: 5. In nucleotides, the CDR3 is TGTGCCAGCTTGGGACTAGCGGGAGGGGCGGAGACCCAGTACTTC. This gives the protein CASLGLAGGAETQYF.

The chain uses TRBV9 and TRBJ1-1; D gene uncertain. The ends were cut back, 3 bases at V and 0 bases at J, with 12 bases in the middle. Germline CDR1 is SGDLS and CDR2 is YYNGEE. This CDR3 spans 15 amino acids. DNA for the CDR3: TGTGCCAGCAGCGGGAGAAGTGGAATGAACACTGAAGCTTTCTTT. The encoded protein is CASSGRSGMNTEAFF.

The gene calls are TRBV4-1 and TRBJ2-5; tentatively, D is TRBD2 (6 bases). Trimming pared 3 bases from V and 4 bases from J, leaving 21 bases between. Looked up from germline, CDR1 is MGHRA and CDR2 is YSYEKL. This CDR3 is 17 amino acids long. The CDR3 is CASSHLGRHKDPETQYF. The CDR3 DNA is TGCGCCAGCAGCCACCTTGGGAGGCATAAGGACCCAGAGACCCAGTACTTC.

The chain employs TRBV7-9 and TRBJ2-7, with 8 bases aligning to TRBD1. The CDR3 totals 16 residues. CDR1 is SEHNR, CDR2 FQNEAQ, per germline (reference sequence). V was clipped by 0 bases and J by 2 bases; unmatched bases: 6. For the CDR3, the DNA is TGTGCCAGCAGCTTAGCGCTAAGGGGACAGGCCTACGAGCAGTACTTC. This sequence encodes CASSLALRGQAYEQYF.

This clone was picked up a small number of times. This chain joins TRBV4-2 and TRBJ1-2; 7 bases fit TRBD1. The CDR3 is made up of 14 amino acids. Germline values: CDR1 LGHNA, CDR2 YNFKEQ. The V gene end was trimmed by 4 bases and the J gene end by 6 bases; junction bases not matched to a gene: 8. CDR3 in amino acids: CASSLDRTGDGYTF. The DNA for the CDR3 is TGTGCCAGCAGCCTTGACCGGACAGGCGATGGCTACACCTTC.

V gene TRBV10-1 combines with J gene TRBJ2-2; D is ambiguous. The V and J ends lost 2 bases and 7 bases respectively, with 14 bases between them. This CDR3 is 15 amino acids long. Germline values: CDR1 WNHNN, CDR2 SYGVQD (reference sequence). CDR3 coding DNA: TGCGCCAGCAGTGAGCCCCGACTCTCCGTCGGGGAGCTGTTTTTT. It specifies CASSEPRLSVGELFF.

V gene TRBV6-5 combines with J gene TRBJ2-7, with D unresolved. Trimming removed 6 bases from V and 0 bases from J, with 9 bases in between. From germline, CDR1 is MNHEY and CDR2 SVGAGI. There are 13 residues in the CDR3. The CDR3 region is CASSHGPSYEQYF. CDR3 coding DNA: TGTGCCAGCAGCCACGGGCCCTCCTACGAGCAGTACTTC.

The V and J genes are TRBV6-1 and TRBJ2-2, with D perhaps matching TRBD1 or TRBD2 (6 bases each). The CDR3 consists of 16 residues. Germline-derived CDR1 and CDR2 are MNHNS and SASEGT. The V end lost 2 bases, the J end lost 4 bases, and 14 bases lay between the germline ends. CDR3: CASSEIWGATTGELFF. In DNA form, the CDR3 reads TGTGCCAGCAGTGAAATTTGGGGGGCGACCACCGGGGAGCTGTTTTTT.

The rearrangement links TRBV6-1 to TRBJ2-7; a weak D match, TRBD2 (6 bases). The CDR3 is 14 amino acids. Germline assignment: CDR1 MNHNS and CDR2 SASEGT. V shed 2 bases and J shed 3 bases, with 11 bases lying between them. This chain's CDR3 is CASSEWAGFYEQYF. DNA for the CDR3: TGTGCCAGCAGTGAATGGGCGGGATTCTACGAGCAGTACTTC.

This clone has just one count. This chain connects TRBV28 to TRBJ1-5, with D tentatively TRBD1 (6 bases). This CDR3 has 15 amino acids. CDR1 is MDHEN, CDR2 SYDVKM, per germline. The V end lost 8 bases, the J end lost 5 bases, and 19 bases lay between the germline ends. The CDR3 bases are TGTGCCAGCGGCGGTGGGACACGAGTTTATCAGCCCCAGCATTTT. It codes for CASGGGTRVYQPQHF.